Presented here are 25 T cell receptor beta chains from one specimen sequenced in a study of post-analysis software for immune sequencing data. Whole-study results and caveats: Relative to controls, patients had roughly five TRBV segments at higher frequency, with TRBV5-6, TRBV5-1 and TRBV20-1 among these.

Their target antigens are unknown. Built from TCR beta cDNA, the libraries had unique molecular identifiers in them. TCRdb recomputed calls from the PCR reads with MiXCR, one row per CDR3 protein. Here the sample spans hundreds of thousands of distinct CDR3 sequences, about 32% being singletons. Sequenced: blood. Receptors originate from a girl aged 5-17 years with multiple sclerosis.

This clonotype was observed a few times. The chain combines TRBV7-9 with TRBJ2-5; D gene unclear. Germline CDR1 SEHNR, CDR2 FQNEAQ (reference sequence). The germline V and J ends were trimmed by 1 base and 5 bases, with 11 bases remaining between them. The CDR3 consists of 14 residues. The CDR3 protein is CASSLVGRYETQYF. The CDR3 DNA follows: TGTGCCAGCAGCTTAGTAGGCCGGTATGAGACCCAGTACTTC.

The chain links TRBV5-4 to TRBJ2-7, with 13 bases that match TRBD2. There are 17 residues in the CDR3. With V trimmed by 4 bases and J by 0 bases, 7 bases remained unmatched. Germline V CDR1 and CDR2: SGHNT, YYREEE (reference sequence). CDR3 DNA: TGTGCCAGCAGCCCTGGGACTAGCGGGATTGGCTCCTACGAGCAGTACTTC. This encodes CASSPGTSGIGSYEQYF.

The chain employs TRBV6-4 and TRBJ1-2; D not certain. Germline V gene sequence: CDR1 MRHNA, CDR2 SNTAGT. This CDR3 has 14 residues. The V end lost 6 bases, the J end lost 4 bases, and 15 bases lay between the germline ends. Written as DNA, the CDR3 is TGTGCCAGCAGACCGGGAAGCTTGGGCTATGGCTACACCTTC. Translation: CASRPGSLGYGYTF.

This clonotype was found a few times. This chain joins TRBV7-2 and TRBJ2-1, with TRBD2 matching over 10 bases. CDR3 length: 19 residues. Germline values: CDR1 SGHTA, CDR2 FQGNSA. J gave up 9 bases and V 4 bases, and 21 bases lay outside the gene matches. CDR3 sequence reads: CASSSVIGLAGGSGREQFF. In DNA form, the CDR3 reads TGTGCCAGCAGCTCCGTTATTGGGTTAGCGGGAGGTAGCGGCCGTGAGCAGTTCTTC.

The J gene is TRBJ2-6, the V gene TRBV6-6, with D unresolved. CDR1 is MNHNY and CDR2 is SVGAGI in the germline V gene (reference sequence). The V end was cut by 7 bases, the J end by 0 bases, with 10 bases between. CDR3 length: 15 residues. The CDR3 region has the DNA TGTGCCAGCATCGATGCCCGCTCTGGGGCCAACGTCCTGACTTTC. It is translated as CASIDARSGANVLTF.

This rearrangement joins TRBV7-9 to TRBJ2-3; unclear D gene. The CDR3 covers 15 residues. The ends were cut back, 0 bases at V and 2 bases at J, with 9 bases in the middle. The germline gives CDR1 SEHNR, CDR2 FQNEAQ (reference sequence). The chain's CDR3 is CASSLADGLTDTQYF. The CDR3 nucleotides are TGTGCCAGCAGCTTAGCGGACGGGCTCACAGATACGCAGTATTTT. The whole variable domain, remainder taken from reference TRBV7-9 and TRBJ2-3, is DTGVSQNPRHKITKRGQNVTFRCDPISEHNRLYWYRQTLGQGPEFLTYFQNEAQLEKSRLLSDRFSAERPKGSFSTLEIQRTEQGDSAMYLCASSLADGLTDTQYFGPGTRLTVL.

This clonotype was counted a few times. The V gene is TRBV20-1, the J gene TRBJ2-3; 12 bases match TRBD2. Germline-derived CDR1 and CDR2 are DFQATT and SNEGSKA (reference sequence). The V gene end was trimmed by 2 bases and the J gene end by 6 bases; junction bases not matched to a gene: 6. This CDR3 contains 15 residues. The CDR3 bases are TGCAGTGCTAGACCGACTAGCGGGGGTCTGGATACGCAGTATTTT. It is translated as CSARPTSGGLDTQYF.

This clonotype was recorded a few times. V gene TRBV9 combines with J gene TRBJ2-2; the D is unclear. The CDR3 runs to 14 residues. The germline gives CDR1 SGDLS, CDR2 YYNGEE. With 0 bases removed from V and 6 bases from J, the gap between germline ends came to 9 bases. The CDR3: CASSVDNLAGELFF. The CDR3 DNA is TGTGCCAGCAGCGTAGACAACCTGGCCGGGGAGCTGTTTTTT.

As DNA, the CDR3 is TGCGCCAGCAGCTCCCGGGAGGATGGGCGGTACGAGCAGTACTTC. It yields the protein CASSSREDGRYEQYF. The rearrangement links TRBV5-1 to TRBJ2-7, with 7 nucleotides matching TRBD2. Trimming took 3 bases from V and 4 from J; bases not matched to a gene: 10. Germline V gene sequence: CDR1 SGHRS, CDR2 YFSETQ. The CDR3 totals 15 residues.

This clonotype was detected a few times. This chain uses TRBV4-1 with TRBJ2-5; a possible D gene is TRBD2 (6 bases). V was clipped by 3 bases and J by 7 bases, with 24 bases between them. CDR1 is MGHRA and CDR2 is YSYEKL in the germline V gene. This CDR3 contains 17 residues. For the CDR3, the DNA is TGCGCCAGCAGCCATCCCTTGGAGGGCTTGCCTTCCGGGACCCAGTACTTC. Amino acids: CASSHPLEGLPSGTQYF.

A word on this clonotype: One end of the junction fails to match germline, which may point to a read error. The gene calls are TRBV6-6 and TRBJ2-3; a weak D match, TRBD1 (6 bases). This CDR3 comprises 14 residues. Germline V lookup: CDR1 MNHNY, CDR2 SVGAGI (reference sequence). The CDR3 protein is CAGSYRVSGDTQYF. In nucleotides, the CDR3 is TGTGCCGGCAGTTACAGGGTCAGCGGCGATACGCAGTATTTT.

This clonotype has just a few counts. V gene TRBV27 combines with J gene TRBJ1-2; 7 positions match TRBD1. Germline CDR1 and CDR2: MNHEY and SMNVEV (reference sequence). V lost 6 bases and J lost 0; bases outside the gene matches: 10. The CDR3 loop spans 16 amino acids. CDR3 residues: CASSRDSSKANYGYTF. The CDR3 DNA follows: TGTGCCAGCAGCCGGGACAGCTCAAAAGCTAACTATGGCTACACCTTC.

The V and J genes are TRBV6-2 or TRBV6-3 and TRBJ2-3, with D possibly matching TRBD1 (5 bases). V lost 2 bases, J lost 0 bases, and 18 bases lay in between. The CDR3 has 18 residues. The germline CDR1 and CDR2 sequences are MNHEY and SVGEGT. The CDR3 sequence is CASSYARSGQGSTDTQYF. The CDR3 DNA reads TGTGCCAGCAGTTACGCGCGTTCTGGCCAGGGCAGCACAGATACGCAGTATTTT.

The sample holds one count of this clonotype. The rearrangement joins TRBV29-1 to TRBJ1-4; D might be TRBD1 (6 bases). The CDR3 contains 13 residues. Germline loops: CDR1 SQVTM, CDR2 ANQGSEA. V lost 3 bases and J 8 bases, leaving 13 bases between the germline ends. CDR3 sequence: CSVDLGHPEKLFF. The CDR3 coding sequence is TGCAGCGTTGATTTGGGACACCCGGAAAAACTGTTTTTT.

This clonotype turned up a few times. The chain has TRBV6-1 and TRBJ2-1; D is uncertain. V gave up 0 bases and J gave up 10 bases, with 7 bases separating them. This CDR3 contains 12 residues. CDR1 is MNHNS, CDR2 SASEGT, per germline. CDR3 nucleotide sequence: TGTGCCAGCAGTGAAGCGCTGGGGGAGCAGTTCTTC. Its protein is CASSEALGEQFF.

This clonotype was picked up many times. The chain carries TRBV20-1 and TRBJ2-1, with 7 nucleotides matching TRBD2. The CDR3 spans 14 residues. V trimming: 5 bases; J trimming: 1 base; junction bases outside the gene matches: 5. From germline, CDR1 is DFQATT and CDR2 SNEGSKA (reference sequence). CDR3: CSAWEGRSYNEQFF. In DNA form, the CDR3 reads TGCAGTGCTTGGGAGGGCCGTTCCTACAATGAGCAGTTCTTC.

The V call is TRBV6-5, the J call TRBJ2-3, with 9 bases aligning to TRBD2. The length of the CDR3 is 18 residues. V lost 2 bases, J lost 0 bases, and 9 bases stayed unmatched. The germline gives CDR1 MNHEY, CDR2 SVGAGI. CDR3 sequence reads: CASSYMALAGSSTDTQYF. CDR3 bases: TGTGCCAGCAGTTACATGGCCCTAGCGGGATCCAGCACAGATACGCAGTATTTT.

The CDR3 sequence: CASGLGLADTDTQYF. The CDR3 DNA reads TGTGCTAGTGGTTTAGGACTAGCGGACACAGATACGCAGTATTTT. The gene calls are TRBV12-5 and TRBJ2-3, with TRBD2 identical over 10 bases. The CDR3 is 15 amino acids. Germline-derived CDR1 and CDR2 are LGHNT and FRNRAP. V was clipped by 3 bases and J by 2 bases; unmatched bases: 2.

The chain links TRBV6-2 or TRBV6-3 to TRBJ2-7, with 8 nucleotides matching TRBD2. The germline gives CDR1 MNHEY, CDR2 SVGEGT. CDR3 length equals 16 residues. With V trimmed by 0 bases and J by 5 bases, 9 bases remained unmatched. CDR3 sequence (DNA): TGTGCCAGCAGTTACTCGACTATAGCGGGAACCGACGAGCAGTACTTC. Its translation is CASSYSTIAGTDEQYF.

The chain combines TRBV14 with TRBJ2-1; 7 bases are shared with TRBD2. J was trimmed by 5 bases and V by 4 bases; bases with no gene match: 17. Germline V gives CDR1 SGHDN, CDR2 FVKESK. This CDR3 is 18 amino acids long. The CDR3 protein is CASSRRSGAGTINNEQFF. The CDR3 nucleotides read TGTGCCAGCAGCCGGAGGTCTGGAGCGGGGACCATTAACAATGAGCAGTTCTTC.

This clonotype turned up a few times. V is TRBV20-1 and J is TRBJ2-5; D is unclear. The ends were cut back, 1 base at V and 2 bases at J, with 5 bases in the middle. Germline V lookup: CDR1 DFQATT, CDR2 SNEGSKA (reference sequence). This CDR3 is 12 amino acids long. DNA of the CDR3: TGCAGTGCTAGAGCCGTTCAAGAGACCCAGTACTTC. Its translation is CSARAVQETQYF.

This clonotype was recorded at least ten times. V is TRBV29-1 and J is TRBJ1-1; D is uncertain. The germline gives CDR1 SQVTM, CDR2 ANQGSEA. V dropped 1 base and J dropped 3 bases, with 15 bases sitting between them. The CDR3 extends over 15 amino acids. The CDR3 reads CSVEGLRTTDTEAFF. Written as DNA, the CDR3 is TGCAGCGTTGAAGGGCTAAGGACGACCGACACTGAAGCTTTCTTT.

The gene calls are TRBV4-2 and TRBJ1-2; 9 bases are shared with TRBD1. The CDR3 totals 16 residues. V lost 3 bases, J lost 1 base, and 6 bases stayed unmatched. Germline V gene sequence: CDR1 LGHNA, CDR2 YNFKEQ. The CDR3 DNA reads as TGTGCCAGCAGCCAGTCGGGACAGGGAAATAACTATGGCTACACCTTC. Translation: CASSQSGQGNNYGYTF.

This clonotype was observed a handful of times. This chain uses TRBV20-1 with TRBJ2-7; TRBD1 agrees at 8 bases. V lost 5 bases to trimming and J lost 3 bases; unmatched junction nucleotides: 21. Germline CDR1 DFQATT, CDR2 SNEGSKA (reference sequence). The CDR3 is 18 residues long. CDR3 sequence: CSAHSDREDQRPFYEQYF. The CDR3 nucleotides read TGCAGTGCTCACTCGGACAGGGAGGACCAGCGGCCGTTCTACGAGCAGTACTTC.

The V call is TRBV2, the J call TRBJ2-2; D might be TRBD1 (5 bases). The germline V gene has CDR1 SNHLY and CDR2 FYNNEI. Trimming stripped 7 bases from V and 3 bases from J, with 24 bases between. The CDR3 is made up of 18 amino acids. Written as DNA, the CDR3 is TGTGCCAGCACCTCGGTGCGTCCGGGCCCAGGGTACACCGGGGAGCTGTTTTTT. Its translation is CASTSVRPGPGYTGELFF.